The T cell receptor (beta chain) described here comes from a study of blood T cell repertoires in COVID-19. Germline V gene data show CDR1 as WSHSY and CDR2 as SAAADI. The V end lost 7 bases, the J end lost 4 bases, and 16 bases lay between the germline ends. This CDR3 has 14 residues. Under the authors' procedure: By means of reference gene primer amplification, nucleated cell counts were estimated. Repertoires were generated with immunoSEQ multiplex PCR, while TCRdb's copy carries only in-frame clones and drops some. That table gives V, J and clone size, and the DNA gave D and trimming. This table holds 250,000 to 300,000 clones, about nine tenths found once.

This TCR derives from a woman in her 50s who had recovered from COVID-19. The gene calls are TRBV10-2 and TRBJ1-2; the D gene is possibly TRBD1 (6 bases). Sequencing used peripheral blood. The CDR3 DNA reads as TGCGCCAGCATGAAGGACAGAGGCCCCTATGGCTACACCTTC. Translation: CASMKDRGPYGYTF.